A selection of T cell receptor beta chains follows, all from one sample in a study of PD-1 blockade in classical Hodgkin lymphoma. Some clones are missing from TCRdb's copy, which holds only in-frame ones; the method was immunoSEQ multiplex PCR. The sample lists over 60,000 clones; more than 85% were seen once. Sequenced: peripheral blood mononuclear cells (PBMCs). The receptors shown here come from a human donor with classical Hodgkin lymphoma. Both conserved end residues are part of each CDR3. The D gene is left open where the match is weak. A clone size is listed for some rows: how often the clone was seen (once, few, many), or a class if it is expanded.

V: TRBV5-1
D: NA
J: TRBJ1-4
size: NA
CDR3: CASSWPEGQTNEKLFF
DNA: TGCGCCAGCAGCTGGCCCGAAGGACAGACTAATGAAAAACTGTTTTTT

V: TRBV19
D: NA
J: TRBJ1-4
size: NA
CDR3: CASSTQGAANEKLFF
DNA: TGTGCCAGTAGTACCCAAGGGGCGGCTAATGAAAAACTGTTTTTT

V: TRBV25-1
D: NA
J: TRBJ2-7
size: few
CDR3: CASIGSGEQYF
DNA: TGTGCCAGCATCGGGTCGGGCGAGCAGTACTTC

V: TRBV19
D: NA
J: TRBJ2-7
size: NA
CDR3: CASSSGMTYEQYF
DNA: TGTGCCAGTAGTTCCGGGATGACCTACGAGCAGTACTTC

V: TRBV7-3
D: NA
J: TRBJ2-7
size: NA
CDR3: CASSPDSVGYEQYF
DNA: TGTGCCAGCAGCCCGGACTCTGTTGGATACGAGCAGTACTTC

V: TRBV11-1
D: TRBD1
J: TRBJ1-4
size: once
CDR3: CASSQTGGKNEKLFF
DNA: TGTGCCAGCAGCCAGACAGGGGGCAAAAATGAAAAACTGTTTTTT

V: TRBV19
D: NA
J: TRBJ2-7
size: NA
CDR3: CASSRETGYEQYF
DNA: TGTGCCAGTAGTCGGGAGACAGGGTACGAGCAGTACTTC

V: TRBV25-1
D: NA
J: TRBJ2-1
size: NA
CDR3: CASTPDGAQLDNEQFF
DNA: TGTGCCAGCACCCCGGACGGAGCCCAGTTGGACAATGAGCAGTTCTTC

V: TRBV2
D: NA
J: TRBJ1-6
size: NA
CDR3: CASCNGRNSPLHF
DNA: TGTGCCAGCTGTAACGGCAGAAATTCACCCCTCCACTTT

V: TRBV19
D: TRBD2
J: TRBJ2-7
size: NA
CDR3: CASRVMGSGSYEQYF
DNA: TGTGCCAGTAGGGTTATGGGTAGCGGGAGCTACGAGCAGTACTTC

V: TRBV30
D: NA
J: TRBJ1-4
size: NA
CDR3: CAWSQQIDEKLFF
DNA: TGTGCCTGGAGTCAGCAGATCGATGAAAAACTGTTTTTT

V: TRBV5-4
D: TRBD2
J: TRBJ2-3
size: NA
CDR3: CASSLPPSGGEDTQYF
DNA: TGTGCCAGCAGCCTGCCCCCTAGCGGGGGGGAAGATACGCAGTATTTT

V: TRBV9
D: NA
J: TRBJ1-2
size: NA
CDR3: CASSAGDGPYGYTF
DNA: TGTGCCAGCAGCGCCGGGGACGGTCCCTATGGCTACACCTTC

V: TRBV7-8
D: TRBD1
J: TRBJ1-6
size: NA
CDR3: CASSLAWTGHKNSPLHF
DNA: TGTGCCAGCAGCTTAGCGTGGACAGGGCATAAGAATTCACCCCTCCACTTT

V: TRBV28
D: TRBD2
J: TRBJ2-7
size: NA
CDR3: CASSSPVAGEPGSYEQYF
DNA: TGTGCCAGCAGCTCCCCGGTAGCGGGAGAGCCAGGGTCCTACGAGCAGTACTTC

V: TRBV6-6
D: NA
J: TRBJ1-2
size: once
CDR3: CASSPVPNYGYTF
DNA: TGTGCCAGCAGCCCAGTCCCTAACTATGGCTACACCTTC

V: TRBV7-2
D: TRBD1
J: TRBJ2-7
size: NA
CDR3: CASTLDRVGYEQYF
DNA: TGTGCCAGCACCTTGGACAGGGTGGGATACGAGCAGTACTTC

V: TRBV18
D: NA
J: TRBJ2-7
size: once
CDR3: CATSVMGAYEQYF
DNA: TGTGCCACCTCCGTTATGGGTGCCTACGAGCAGTACTTC

V: TRBV9
D: NA
J: TRBJ2-5
size: NA
CDR3: CASSVGPYRGVETQYF
DNA: TGTGCCAGCAGCGTAGGGCCGTATAGGGGGGTGGAGACCCAGTACTTC

V: TRBV5-1
D: NA
J: TRBJ2-1
size: NA
CDR3: CASSLVQVGVDEQFF
DNA: TGCGCCAGCAGCTTGGTCCAGGTCGGGGTGGATGAGCAGTTCTTC

V: TRBV6-5
D: NA
J: TRBJ2-3
size: once
CDR3: CASSRGRAPTGTQYF
DNA: TGTGCCAGCAGTCGGGGACGGGCCCCCACGGGTACGCAGTATTTT

V: TRBV11-2
D: NA
J: TRBJ1-2
size: NA
CDR3: CASSLDGGARGYTF
DNA: TGTGCCAGCAGCTTAGATGGGGGGGCGCGAGGCTACACCTTC

V: TRBV7-2
D: NA
J: TRBJ2-5
size: NA
CDR3: CASSYHMAGQETQYF
DNA: TGTGCCAGCAGCTATCACATGGCGGGCCAAGAGACCCAGTACTTC

V: TRBV15
D: NA
J: TRBJ2-3
size: NA
CDR3: CATSRDQGLSTDTQYF
DNA: TGTGCCACCAGCAGAGATCAGGGGCTTTCCACAGATACGCAGTATTTT

V: TRBV6-1
D: TRBD2
J: TRBJ2-7
size: NA
CDR3: CASGGSGTYEQYF
DNA: TGTGCCAGCGGGGGTAGCGGGACCTACGAGCAGTACTTC

V: TRBV9
D: NA
J: TRBJ2-7
size: NA
CDR3: CASSAGQGVKFGEQYF
DNA: TGTGCCAGCAGCGCGGGGCAGGGAGTAAAGTTCGGCGAGCAGTACTTC

V: TRBV7-8
D: NA
J: TRBJ1-3
size: NA
CDR3: CASSLDGGSSGNTIYF
DNA: TGTGCCAGCAGCTTAGACGGGGGGTCCTCTGGAAACACCATATATTTT

V: TRBV7-2
D: NA
J: TRBJ1-2
size: NA
CDR3: CASSLGGTLNYGYTF
DNA: TGTGCCAGCAGCTTAGGCGGGACCCTTAACTATGGCTACACCTTC

V: TRBV7-8
D: NA
J: TRBJ1-1
size: NA
CDR3: CASKFSKLGTEAFF
DNA: TGTGCCAGCAAGTTCAGCAAACTTGGGACTGAAGCTTTCTTT

V: TRBV2
D: NA
J: TRBJ2-7
size: NA
CDR3: CASRALRGNDEQYF
DNA: TGTGCCAGCAGGGCCCTCCGCGGGAACGACGAGCAGTACTTC

V: TRBV18
D: NA
J: TRBJ2-3
size: NA
CDR3: CASSPADTQYF
DNA: TGTGCCAGCTCACCGGCAGATACGCAGTATTTT

V: TRBV28
D: NA
J: TRBJ1-1
size: once
CDR3: CASSPTGHWRAFF
DNA: TGTGCCAGCAGCCCTACAGGGCATTGGAGGGCTTTCTTT

V: TRBV25-1
D: NA
J: TRBJ1-3
size: NA
CDR3: CASSPTDGPGNTIYF
DNA: TGTGCCAGCAGCCCCACGGATGGGCCTGGAAACACCATATATTTT

V: TRBV19
D: TRBD1
J: TRBJ1-1
size: NA
CDR3: CASTWRQGTWNTEAFF
DNA: TGTGCCAGTACCTGGCGACAGGGTACGTGGAACACTGAAGCTTTCTTT

V: TRBV5-1
D: TRBD2
J: TRBJ2-3
size: NA
CDR3: CASSAGGLSDTQYF
DNA: TGCGCCAGCAGCGCGGGAGGGCTTTCGGATACGCAGTATTTT

V: TRBV7-9
D: NA
J: TRBJ1-1
size: NA
CDR3: CASSRLENTEAFF
DNA: TGTGCCAGCAGCCGACTGGAGAACACTGAAGCTTTCTTT

V: TRBV5-1
D: NA
J: TRBJ2-1
size: NA
CDR3: CASSSTGNEQFF
DNA: TGCGCCAGCAGCTCAACAGGGAATGAGCAGTTCTTC

V: TRBV29-1
D: NA
J: TRBJ2-5
size: NA
CDR3: CSVVSGGETQYF
DNA: TGCAGCGTTGTTTCGGGTGGCGAGACCCAGTACTTC

V: TRBV9
D: NA
J: TRBJ1-5
size: NA
CDR3: CASSVGRGHQERTQHF
DNA: TGTGCCAGCAGCGTAGGTAGGGGACACCAAGAACGGACCCAGCATTTT

V: TRBV5-6
D: TRBD1
J: TRBJ2-2
size: NA
CDR3: CASSTPDRGKAGELFF
DNA: TGTGCCAGCAGCACACCGGACAGGGGGAAGGCCGGGGAGCTGTTTTTT

V: TRBV27
D: NA
J: TRBJ2-7
size: NA
CDR3: CASSFGGGGYEQYF
DNA: TGTGCCAGCAGTTTCGGGGGAGGTGGTTACGAGCAGTACTTC

V: TRBV7-9
D: NA
J: TRBJ2-4
size: NA
CDR3: CASSAVGTAKNIQYF
DNA: TGTGCCAGCAGCGCGGTAGGGACAGCCAAAAACATTCAGTACTTC

V: TRBV7-8
D: NA
J: TRBJ2-7
size: NA
CDR3: CASSLRRASEQYF
DNA: TGTGCCAGCAGCTTACGAAGGGCGAGTGAGCAGTACTTC

V: TRBV14
D: NA
J: TRBJ1-1
size: NA
CDR3: CASSQLPGQPTEAFF
DNA: TGTGCCAGCAGCCAGCTCCCGGGACAACCCACTGAAGCTTTCTTT

V: TRBV7-2
D: NA
J: TRBJ2-1
size: NA
CDR3: CASSPGTRSYNEQFF
DNA: TGTGCCAGCAGCCCCGGGACTCGCTCCTACAATGAGCAGTTCTTC

V: TRBV30
D: TRBD2
J: TRBJ2-3
size: once
CDR3: CARSPGLAGGGDTQYF
DNA: TGTGCCCGGTCTCCGGGACTAGCGGGAGGAGGGGATACGCAGTATTTT

V: TRBV19
D: NA
J: TRBJ2-3
size: NA
CDR3: CATRARGGASTDTQYF
DNA: TGTGCCACCCGAGCGAGGGGCGGGGCTAGCACAGATACGCAGTATTTT

V: TRBV27
D: TRBD1
J: TRBJ1-2
size: NA
CDR3: CASRSTGGRYGYTF
DNA: TGTGCCAGCAGATCGACAGGGGGGAGATATGGCTACACCTTC

V: TRBV27
D: TRBD2
J: TRBJ2-7
size: NA
CDR3: CASSLTGEGPYEQYF
DNA: TGTGCCAGCAGTTTAACCGGGGAGGGCCCCTACGAGCAGTACTTC